This is a list of T cell receptor beta chains from one sample in a study of OX40 agonist ivuxolimab in advanced cancers. Method: immunoSEQ multiplex PCR; TCRdb's copy keeps in-frame clones and lacks some. This sample has 70,000 or so clones, with about 84% found just once. The sample was CD4+ or CD8+ T cells sorted from blood, taken in a trial of the OX40 agonist ivuxolimab. The origin of the receptors is an adult with an advanced solid tumor such as melanoma, head and neck, liver or kidney cancer. Each CDR3 is given with its conserved first and last residue. D genes are given only for firm matches. Part of the rows lack a size; the others show once, few, many or a class for expanded clones.

clone_size,d_call,j_call,v_call,cdr3_nt,cdr3_aa
NA,TRBD1,TRBJ2-2,TRBV7-2,TGTGCCAGCAATGGACAGGGCGCAAGAACCGGGGAGCTGTTTTTT,CASNGQGARTGELFF
NA,NA,TRBJ2-3,TRBV25-1,TGTGCCAGCTCCGAGGGTCGTTTGTCGACAGATACGCAGTATTTT,CASSEGRLSTDTQYF
NA,NA,TRBJ2-3,TRBV30,TGTGCCTGGGGTAAAGGGGCGGGTAGCACAGATACGCAGTATTTT,CAWGKGAGSTDTQYF
NA,NA,TRBJ1-4,TRBV5-4,TGTGCCAGCAGAAAGAGGGGAGAGGGAAATGAAAAACTGTTTTTT,CASRKRGEGNEKLFF
NA,NA,TRBJ2-3,TRBV7-9,TGTGCCAGCAGCTACAAAGGGGACACAGATACGCAGTATTTT,CASSYKGDTDTQYF
NA,NA,TRBJ1-1,TRBV7-3,TGTGCCAGCAGCTTAAATAACGGGGGCACTGAAGCTTTCTTT,CASSLNNGGTEAFF
NA,NA,TRBJ2-6,TRBV19,TGTGCCAGTACGCCCGGAGGAGGGAGCTCTGGGGCCAACGTCCTGACTTTC,CASTPGGGSSGANVLTF
few,NA,TRBJ2-3,TRBV30,TGTGCCTGCCAACTACTAGCTTCAGATACGCAGTATTTT,CACQLLASDTQYF
NA,TRBD1,TRBJ1-1,TRBV6-1,TGTGCCAGCAGTGTTCCCCCGGGACAGGCGGACACTGAAGCTTTCTTT,CASSVPPGQADTEAFF
NA,TRBD2,TRBJ2-3,TRBV12-5,TGTGCTAGTGCCCTGGGGGGGGGTAGCACAGATACGCAGTATTTT,CASALGGGSTDTQYF
NA,NA,TRBJ1-1,TRBV5-4,TGTGCCAGCAGCCCGTTTGGGGGGAGCACTGAAGCTTTCTTT,CASSPFGGSTEAFF
few,NA,TRBJ1-5,TRBV6-6,TGTGCCAGCAGTTCCAAGAGGGGCAATCAGCCCCAGCATTTT,CASSSKRGNQPQHF
NA,TRBD2,TRBJ2-7,TRBV28,TGTGCCAGCAGCCCTGGGGATGGACTAGCGGGAGAGCAGCAGTACTTC,CASSPGDGLAGEQQYF
NA,TRBD2,TRBJ2-5,TRBV5-1,TGCGCCAGCAGCCTTACTAGCGCGCAAGAGACCCAGTACTTC,CASSLTSAQETQYF
NA,TRBD2,TRBJ2-3,TRBV4-1,TGCGCCAGCAGCCACGGGGGGGCTAGCGGGATTGTGGCAGATACGCAGTATTTT,CASSHGGASGIVADTQYF
NA,TRBD2,TRBJ2-2,TRBV7-9,TGTGCCAGCAGCTTAGCTGGGCTAGCGGCGAACACCGGGGAGCTGTTTTTT,CASSLAGLAANTGELFF
few,TRBD2,TRBJ2-1,TRBV4-1,TGCGCCAGCAGCCGAACAGCGCTAGCGGGAGAACGTGAGCAGTTCTTC,CASSRTALAGEREQFF
once,TRBD2,TRBJ2-5,TRBV2,TGTGCCAGCAGAGAACTAGCGGGGGGCCAAGAGACCCAGTACTTC,CASRELAGGQETQYF
NA,TRBD1,TRBJ2-6,TRBV7-9,TGTGCCAGCAGCATGACAGGGTCCGGGGCCAACGTCCTGACTTTC,CASSMTGSGANVLTF
NA,TRBD1,TRBJ1-4,TRBV7-6,TGTGCCAGCAGCTTAGGGGGGACAGGAGGGGAAAAACTGTTTTTT,CASSLGGTGGEKLFF
NA,TRBD1,TRBJ2-1,TRBV7-2,TGTGCCAGCAGCCTGACAGGGGAATACAATGAGCAGTTCTTC,CASSLTGEYNEQFF
NA,TRBD2,TRBJ2-5,TRBV7-8,TGTGCCAGCAGCCCCGGACTAGCGGGGGGGCTAGAGACCCAGTACTTC,CASSPGLAGGLETQYF
NA,TRBD1,TRBJ2-5,TRBV15,TGTGCCACCAGCAGGGGACAGGGGGCGGGAGAGACCCAGTACTTC,CATSRGQGAGETQYF
NA,TRBD1,TRBJ1-5,TRBV28,TGTGCCAGCAGTCAACAGGGGGGATCCCATCAGCCCCAGCATTTT,CASSQQGGSHQPQHF
once,NA,TRBJ1-4,TRBV28,TGTGCCAGCAGTCTGGGGAGGGAAAAACTGTTTTTT,CASSLGREKLFF
few,NA,TRBJ1-6,TRBV28,TGTGCCAGCAGTAGACAGAGCTATAATTCACCCCTCCACTTT,CASSRQSYNSPLHF
NA,TRBD2,TRBJ2-2,TRBV30,TGTGCCTGGGGTAGGACTAGCGGGACCCAAACCGGGGAGCTGTTTTTT,CAWGRTSGTQTGELFF
NA,NA,TRBJ1-1,TRBV18,TGTGCCAGCTCACCAGATGGGGTCACTGAAGCTTTCTTT,CASSPDGVTEAFF